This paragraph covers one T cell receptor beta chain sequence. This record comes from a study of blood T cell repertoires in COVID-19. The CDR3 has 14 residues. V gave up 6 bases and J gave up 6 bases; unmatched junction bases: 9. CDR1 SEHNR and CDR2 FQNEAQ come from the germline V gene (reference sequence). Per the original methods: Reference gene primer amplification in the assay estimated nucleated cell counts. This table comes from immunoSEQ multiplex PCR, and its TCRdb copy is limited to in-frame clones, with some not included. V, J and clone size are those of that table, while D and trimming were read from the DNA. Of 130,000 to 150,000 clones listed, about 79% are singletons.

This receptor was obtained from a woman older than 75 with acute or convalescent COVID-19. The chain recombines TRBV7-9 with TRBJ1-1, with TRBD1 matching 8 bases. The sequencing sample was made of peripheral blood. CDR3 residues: CASRTGTGGPEAFF. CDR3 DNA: TGTGCCAGCAGGACCGGGACAGGAGGGCCTGAAGCTTTCTTT.